This T cell receptor (beta chain) was retrieved from a study of blood T cells in healthy people across ages. Combining a sample-barcoded 5' primer with a J-beta primer mix, a second PCR ran for roughly 6 to 12 cycles. TCRdb called the 5' RACE reads again in MiXCR, with one record for every CDR3 protein. The table has around 400,000 distinct CDR3 sequences, about 55% seen once. The germline CDR1 and CDR2 sequences are SGHKS and YYEKEE (reference sequence). V lost 4 bases, J lost 3 bases, and 14 bases lay in between. The CDR3 length is 14 residues. The V call is TRBV5-5, the J call TRBJ2-7; maybe TRBD2 (5 bases). The TCR was taken from a man aged 55 to 70 in good health. What was sequenced was blood. CDR3 sequence (DNA): TGTGCCAGCAGCAGGAGGACGGAGCTCTACGAGCAGTACTTC. Amino acid sequence: CASSRRTELYEQYF.